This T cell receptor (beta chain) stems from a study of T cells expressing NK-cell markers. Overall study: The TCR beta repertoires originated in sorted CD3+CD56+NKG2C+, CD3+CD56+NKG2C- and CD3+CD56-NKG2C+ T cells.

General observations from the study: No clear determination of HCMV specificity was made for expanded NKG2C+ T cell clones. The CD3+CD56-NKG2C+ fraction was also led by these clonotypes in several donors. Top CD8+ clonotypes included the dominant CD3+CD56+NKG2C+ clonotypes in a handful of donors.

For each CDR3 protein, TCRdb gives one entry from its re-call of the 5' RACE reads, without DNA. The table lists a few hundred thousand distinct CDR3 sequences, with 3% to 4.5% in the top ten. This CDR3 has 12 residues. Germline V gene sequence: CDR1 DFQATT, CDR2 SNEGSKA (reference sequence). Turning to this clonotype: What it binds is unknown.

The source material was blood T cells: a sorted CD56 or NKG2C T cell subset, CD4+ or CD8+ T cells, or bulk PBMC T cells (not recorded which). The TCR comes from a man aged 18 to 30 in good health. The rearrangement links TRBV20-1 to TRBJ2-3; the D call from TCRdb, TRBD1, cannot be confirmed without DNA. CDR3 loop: CSVRGSTDTQYF.